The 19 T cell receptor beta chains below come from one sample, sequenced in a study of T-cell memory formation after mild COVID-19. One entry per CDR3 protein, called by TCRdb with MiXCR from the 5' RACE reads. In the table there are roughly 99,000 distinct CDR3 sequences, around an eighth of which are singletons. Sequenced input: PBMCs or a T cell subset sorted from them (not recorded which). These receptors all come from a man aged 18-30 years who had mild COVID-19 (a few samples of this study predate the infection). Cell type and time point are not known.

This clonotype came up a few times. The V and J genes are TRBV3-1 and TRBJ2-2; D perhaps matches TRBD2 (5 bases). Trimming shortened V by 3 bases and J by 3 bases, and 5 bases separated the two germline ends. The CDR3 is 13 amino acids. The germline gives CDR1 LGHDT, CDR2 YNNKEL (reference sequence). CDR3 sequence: CASSHGDTGELFF. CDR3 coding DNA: TGTGCCAGCAGCCACGGGGACACCGGGGAGCTGTTTTTT.

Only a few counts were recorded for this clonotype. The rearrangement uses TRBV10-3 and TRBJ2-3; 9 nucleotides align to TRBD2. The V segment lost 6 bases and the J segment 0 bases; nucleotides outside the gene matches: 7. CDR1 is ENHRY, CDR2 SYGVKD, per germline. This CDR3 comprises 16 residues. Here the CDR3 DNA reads TGTGCCATCAGGAGTCCTAGCGGGGTTAGCACAGATACGCAGTATTTT. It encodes CAIRSPSGVSTDTQYF.

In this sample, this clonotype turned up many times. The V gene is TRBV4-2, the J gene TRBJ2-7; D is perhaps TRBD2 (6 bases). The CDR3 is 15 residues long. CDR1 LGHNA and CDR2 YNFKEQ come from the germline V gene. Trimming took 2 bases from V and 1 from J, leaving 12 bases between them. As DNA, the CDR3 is TGTGCCAGCAGCCAACGAGGGGACTCATCCTACGAGCAGTACTTC. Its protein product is CASSQRGDSSYEQYF.

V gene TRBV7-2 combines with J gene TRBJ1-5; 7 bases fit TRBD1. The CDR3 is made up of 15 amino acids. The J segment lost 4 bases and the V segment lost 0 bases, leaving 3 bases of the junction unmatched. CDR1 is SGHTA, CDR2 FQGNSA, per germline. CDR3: CASSLASGGNQPQHF. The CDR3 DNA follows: TGTGCCAGCAGCTTAGCGTCAGGGGGGAATCAGCCCCAGCATTTT.

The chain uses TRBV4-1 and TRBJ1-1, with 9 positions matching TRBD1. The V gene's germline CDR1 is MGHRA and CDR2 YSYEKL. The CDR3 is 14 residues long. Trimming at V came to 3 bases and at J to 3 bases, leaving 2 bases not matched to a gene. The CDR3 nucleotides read TGCGCCAGCAGCCAGGACAGGGGCTACACTGAAGCTTTCTTT. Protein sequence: CASSQDRGYTEAFF.

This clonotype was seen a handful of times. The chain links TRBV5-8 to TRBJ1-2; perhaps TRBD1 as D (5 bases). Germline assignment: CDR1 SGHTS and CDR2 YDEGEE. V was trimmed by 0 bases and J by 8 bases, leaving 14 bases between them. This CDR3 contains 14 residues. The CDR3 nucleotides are TGTGCCAGCAGCTTGGAGGCTTATTGGGGCGGCTACACCTTC. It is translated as CASSLEAYWGGYTF.

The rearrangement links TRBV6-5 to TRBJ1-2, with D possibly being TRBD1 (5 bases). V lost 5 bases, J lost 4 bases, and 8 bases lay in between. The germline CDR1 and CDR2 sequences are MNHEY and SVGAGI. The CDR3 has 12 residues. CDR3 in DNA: TGTGCCAGCAGTGGGGGTTTCTATGGCTACACCTTC. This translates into CASSGGFYGYTF.

CDR3 loop: CAWSADQEQYF. CDR3 nucleotide sequence: TGTGCCTGGAGTGCCGATCAGGAGCAGTACTTC. The chain couples TRBV30 to TRBJ2-7; D gene unclear. Per the germline V gene, CDR1 is GTSNPN and CDR2 is SVGIG (reference sequence). Trimming left V 1 base short and J 7 bases short, with 8 bases between. The CDR3 contains 11 residues. The entire variable domain, with the rest obtained from reference TRBV30 and TRBJ2-7, is as follows: SQTIHQWPATLVQPVGSPLSLECTVEGTSNPNLYWYRQAAGRGLQLLFYSVGIGQISSEVPQNLSASRPQDRQFILSSKKLLLSDSGFYLCAWSADQEQYFGPGTRLTVT.

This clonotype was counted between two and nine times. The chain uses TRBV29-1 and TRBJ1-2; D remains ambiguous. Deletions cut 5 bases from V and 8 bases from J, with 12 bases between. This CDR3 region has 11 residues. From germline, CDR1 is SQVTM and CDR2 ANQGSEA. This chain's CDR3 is CSVWATIGYTF. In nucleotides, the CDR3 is TGCAGCGTTTGGGCAACCATAGGCTACACCTTC.

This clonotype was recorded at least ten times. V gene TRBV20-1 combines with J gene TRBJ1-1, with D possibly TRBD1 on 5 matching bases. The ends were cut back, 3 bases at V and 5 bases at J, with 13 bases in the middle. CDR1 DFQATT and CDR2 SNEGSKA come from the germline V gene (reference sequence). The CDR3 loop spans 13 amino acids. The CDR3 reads CSASQGSATEAFF. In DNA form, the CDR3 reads TGCAGTGCTAGCCAGGGTAGTGCGACTGAAGCTTTCTTT.

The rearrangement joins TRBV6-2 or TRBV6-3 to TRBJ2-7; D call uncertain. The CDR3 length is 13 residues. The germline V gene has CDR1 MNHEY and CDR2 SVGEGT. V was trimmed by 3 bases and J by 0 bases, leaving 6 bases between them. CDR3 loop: CASSYRDSYEQYV. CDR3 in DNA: TGTGCCAGCAGTTATCGCGACTCCTACGAGCAGTACGTC.

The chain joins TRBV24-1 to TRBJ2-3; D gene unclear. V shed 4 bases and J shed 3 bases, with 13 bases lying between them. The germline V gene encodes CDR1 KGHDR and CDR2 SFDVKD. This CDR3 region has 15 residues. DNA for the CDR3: TGTGCCACCAGTGAGCAGACATGGGTGACAGATACGCAGTATTTT. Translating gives CATSEQTWVTDTQYF.

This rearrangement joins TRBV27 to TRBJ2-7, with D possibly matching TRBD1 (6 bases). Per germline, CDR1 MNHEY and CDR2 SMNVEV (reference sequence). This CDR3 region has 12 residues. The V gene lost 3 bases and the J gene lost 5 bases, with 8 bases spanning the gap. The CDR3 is CASSFGGNEQYF. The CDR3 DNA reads TGTGCCAGCAGTTTTGGGGGCAACGAGCAGTACTTC.

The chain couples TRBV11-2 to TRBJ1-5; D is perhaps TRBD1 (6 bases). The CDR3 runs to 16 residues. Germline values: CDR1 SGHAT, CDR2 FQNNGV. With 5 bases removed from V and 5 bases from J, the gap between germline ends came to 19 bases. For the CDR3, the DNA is TGTGCCAGCAGCCCCTTTTCAGGGGCCGGGGATCAGCCCCAGCATTTT. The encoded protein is CASSPFSGAGDQPQHF.

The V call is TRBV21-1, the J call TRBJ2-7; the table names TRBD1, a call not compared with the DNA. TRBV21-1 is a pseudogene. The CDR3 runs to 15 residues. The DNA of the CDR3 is TGTGCCAGTCCCCGGACAGGGAGTGGGTCCTACGAGCAGTACTTC. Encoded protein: CASPRTGSGSYEQYF.

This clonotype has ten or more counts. The CDR3: CASSRDRGQDEQYF. For the CDR3, the DNA is TGCGCCAGCAGCCGGGACAGGGGGCAAGACGAGCAGTACTTC. The gene calls are TRBV4-3 and TRBJ2-7; TRBD1 agrees at 12 bases. The CDR3 runs to 14 residues. V gave up 4 bases and J gave up 5 bases; unmatched junction bases: 3. CDR1 and CDR2 (germline): LGHNA, YSLEER.

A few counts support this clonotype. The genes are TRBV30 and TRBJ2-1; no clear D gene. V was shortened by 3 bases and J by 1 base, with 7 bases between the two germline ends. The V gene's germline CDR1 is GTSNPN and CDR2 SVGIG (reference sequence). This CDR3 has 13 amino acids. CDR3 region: CAWRRQSYNEQFF. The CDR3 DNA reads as TGTGCCTGGAGACGGCAATCCTACAATGAGCAGTTCTTC.

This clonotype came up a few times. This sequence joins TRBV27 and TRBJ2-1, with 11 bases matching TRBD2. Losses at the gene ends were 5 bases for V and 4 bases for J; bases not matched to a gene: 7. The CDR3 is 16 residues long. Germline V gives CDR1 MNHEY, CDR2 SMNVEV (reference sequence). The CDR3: CASSVTSGGTYNEQFF. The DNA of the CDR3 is TGTGCCAGCAGTGTTACTAGCGGGGGAACTTACAATGAGCAGTTCTTC.

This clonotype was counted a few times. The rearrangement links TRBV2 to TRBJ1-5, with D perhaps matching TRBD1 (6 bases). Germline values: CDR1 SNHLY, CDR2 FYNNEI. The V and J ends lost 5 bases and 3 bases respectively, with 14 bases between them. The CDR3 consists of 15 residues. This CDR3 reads CASSLQGSHNQPQHF. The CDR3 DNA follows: TGTGCCAGCAGTTTACAGGGTAGCCACAATCAGCCCCAGCATTTT.